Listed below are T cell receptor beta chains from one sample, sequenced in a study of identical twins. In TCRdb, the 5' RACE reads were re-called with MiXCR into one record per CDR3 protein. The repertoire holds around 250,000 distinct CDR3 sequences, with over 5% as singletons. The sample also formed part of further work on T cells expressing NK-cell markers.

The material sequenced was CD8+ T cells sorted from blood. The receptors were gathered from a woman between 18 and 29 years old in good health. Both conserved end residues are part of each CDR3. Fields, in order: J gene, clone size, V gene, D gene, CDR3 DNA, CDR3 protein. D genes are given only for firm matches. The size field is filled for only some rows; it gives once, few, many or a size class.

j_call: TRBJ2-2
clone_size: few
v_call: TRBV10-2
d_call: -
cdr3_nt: TGCGCCAGCAGTGAAGGGAGTCCCGGGGAGCTGTTTTTT
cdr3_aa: CASSEGSPGELFF

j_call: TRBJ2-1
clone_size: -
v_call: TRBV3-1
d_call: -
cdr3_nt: TGTGCCAGCAGCCCCGTATTCGGGAAGAGAGTCGAGGGAAAGTCCTACAATGAGCAGTTCTTC
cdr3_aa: CASSPVFGKRVEGKSYNEQFF

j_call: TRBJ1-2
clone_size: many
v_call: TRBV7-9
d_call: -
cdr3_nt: TGTGCCAGCAGCGTCGGGACCAGCTATGGCTACACCTTC
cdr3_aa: CASSVGTSYGYTF

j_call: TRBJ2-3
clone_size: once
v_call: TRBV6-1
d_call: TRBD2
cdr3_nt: TGTGCCAGCAGTGAGAGGGCTGGCGGGGGGCGGGAAGATACGCAGTATTTT
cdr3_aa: CASSERAGGGREDTQYF

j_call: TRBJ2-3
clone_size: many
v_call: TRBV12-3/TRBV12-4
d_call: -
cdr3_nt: TGTGCCAGCAGTGCCCTAGAGTTCACAGATACGCAGTATTTT
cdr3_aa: CASSALEFTDTQYF

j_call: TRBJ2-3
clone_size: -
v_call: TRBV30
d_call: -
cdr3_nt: TGTGCCTGGAGTGGGATCGGCCTAGTGAAAATGGCAGATACGCAGTATTTT
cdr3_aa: CAWSGIGLVKMADTQYF

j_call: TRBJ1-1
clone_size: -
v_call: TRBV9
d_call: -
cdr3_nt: TGTGCCAGCAGCCTAGGGGGTATCACTGAAGCTTTCTTT
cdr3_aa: CASSLGGITEAFF

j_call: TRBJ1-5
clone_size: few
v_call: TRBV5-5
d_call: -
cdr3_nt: TGTGCCAGCAGCACCCACCCCAAGACAGAGTACAATCAGCCCCAGCATTTT
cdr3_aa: CASSTHPKTEYNQPQHF

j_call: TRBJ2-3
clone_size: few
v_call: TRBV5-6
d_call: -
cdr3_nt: TGTGCCAGCAGCTTGGGTCCGGGAATCACAGATACGCAGTATTTT
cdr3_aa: CASSLGPGITDTQYF

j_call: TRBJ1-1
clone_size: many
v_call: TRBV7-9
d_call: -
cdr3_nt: TGTGCCAGCAGCTTAAGCGAAAGGGGAGCTTTCTTT
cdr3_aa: CASSLSERGAFF

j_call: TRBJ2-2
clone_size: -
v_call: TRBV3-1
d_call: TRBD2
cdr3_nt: TGTGCCAGCAGCCAAGACAAGCGGGGGAGTACCGGGGAGCTGTTTTTT
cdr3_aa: CASSQDKRGSTGELFF

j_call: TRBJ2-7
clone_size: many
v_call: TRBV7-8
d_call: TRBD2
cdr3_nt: TGTGCCAGCAGCTTAGAGGCGGCTAGCGGGATCTACGAGCAGTACTTC
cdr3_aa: CASSLEAASGIYEQYF

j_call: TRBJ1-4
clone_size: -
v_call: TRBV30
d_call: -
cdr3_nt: TGTGCCTGGAGTTCGACGGGACGAGTCCCGTTTTTT
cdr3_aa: CAWSSTGRVPFF

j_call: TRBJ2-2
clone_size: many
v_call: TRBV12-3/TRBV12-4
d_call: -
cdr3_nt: TGTGCCAGCAGTTTAGGAAGGCGGAAGAACACCGGGGAGCTGTTTTTT
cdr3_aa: CASSLGRRKNTGELFF

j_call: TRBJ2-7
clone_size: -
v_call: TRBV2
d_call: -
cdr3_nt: TGTGCCAGCAGTGAAATGGACAGCTACGAGCAGTACTTC
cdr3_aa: CASSEMDSYEQYF

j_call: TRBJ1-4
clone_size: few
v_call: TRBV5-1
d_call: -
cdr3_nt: TGCGCCAGCAGCTTGGGACGGGGTTCAGAAAAACTGTTTTTT
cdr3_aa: CASSLGRGSEKLFF

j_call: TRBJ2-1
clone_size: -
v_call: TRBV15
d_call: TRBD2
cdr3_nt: TGTGCCACCAGCAGGGGAGCGGGGCTCTACAATGAGCAGTTCTTC
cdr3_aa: CATSRGAGLYNEQFF

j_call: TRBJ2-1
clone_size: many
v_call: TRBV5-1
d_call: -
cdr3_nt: TGCGCCAGCAGCTACGGGACTCTCTACAATGAGCAGTTCTTC
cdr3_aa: CASSYGTLYNEQFF

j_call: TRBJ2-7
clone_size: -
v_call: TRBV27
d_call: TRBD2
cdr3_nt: TGTGCCAGCAGTTACCGCGCGGGGGCCTACGAGCAGTACTTC
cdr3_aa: CASSYRAGAYEQYF

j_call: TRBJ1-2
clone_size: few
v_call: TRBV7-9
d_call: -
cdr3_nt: TGTGCCAGCAGCTTAGGCGGGGGGCAAGAGGATGGCTACACCTTC
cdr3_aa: CASSLGGGQEDGYTF

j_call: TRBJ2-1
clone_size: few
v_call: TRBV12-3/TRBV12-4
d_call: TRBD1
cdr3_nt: TGTGCCAGCAGTCCGCGGACAGGGAGCTCCTACAATGAGCAGTTCTTC
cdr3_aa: CASSPRTGSSYNEQFF

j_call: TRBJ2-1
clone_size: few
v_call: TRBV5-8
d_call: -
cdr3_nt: TGTGCCAGCCCCCCCCCGAGCTCCTACAATGAGCAGTTCTTC
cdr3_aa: CASPPPSSYNEQFF